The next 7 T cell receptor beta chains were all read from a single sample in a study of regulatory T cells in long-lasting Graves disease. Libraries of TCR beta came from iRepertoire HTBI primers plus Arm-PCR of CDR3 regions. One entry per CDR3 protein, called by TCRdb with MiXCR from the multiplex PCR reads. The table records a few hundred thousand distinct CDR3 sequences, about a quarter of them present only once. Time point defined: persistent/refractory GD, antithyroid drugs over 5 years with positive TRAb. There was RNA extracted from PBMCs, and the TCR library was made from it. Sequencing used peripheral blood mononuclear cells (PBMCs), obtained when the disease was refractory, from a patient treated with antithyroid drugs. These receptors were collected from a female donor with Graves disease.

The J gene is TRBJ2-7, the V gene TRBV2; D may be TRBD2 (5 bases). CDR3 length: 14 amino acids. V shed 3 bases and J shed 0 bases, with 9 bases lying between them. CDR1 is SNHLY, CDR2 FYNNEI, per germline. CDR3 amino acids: CASSEVGSSYEQYF. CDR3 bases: TGTGCCAGCAGTGAGGTGGGGAGCTCCTACGAGCAGTACTTC.

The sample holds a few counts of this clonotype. DNA of the CDR3: TGTGCCAGCACTAGGTCCGGGGAGCTGTTTTTT. This encodes CASTRSGELFF. This chain links TRBV12-3 or TRBV12-4 with TRBJ2-2; D is ambiguous. With 7 bases removed from V and 6 bases from J, the gap between germline ends came to 6 bases. This CDR3 has 11 amino acids.

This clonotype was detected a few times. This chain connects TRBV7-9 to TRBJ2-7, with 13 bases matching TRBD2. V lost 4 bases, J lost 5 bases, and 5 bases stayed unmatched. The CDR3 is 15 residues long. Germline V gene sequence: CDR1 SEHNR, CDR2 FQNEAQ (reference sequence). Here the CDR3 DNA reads TGTGCCAGCAGCTGGACTAGCGGGAGCGTCGACGAGCAGTACTTC. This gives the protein CASSWTSGSVDEQYF.

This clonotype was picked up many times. CDR3 bases: TGTGCCAGCAGTCTAGCGGGGACCACAGATACGCAGTATTTT. Encoded protein: CASSLAGTTDTQYF. The chain has TRBV28 and TRBJ2-3; TRBD2 matches 9 bases. CDR3 length: 14 amino acids. The ends lost 5 bases at V and 2 bases at J; junction bases unmatched: 2. Germline V gives CDR1 MDHEN, CDR2 SYDVKM.

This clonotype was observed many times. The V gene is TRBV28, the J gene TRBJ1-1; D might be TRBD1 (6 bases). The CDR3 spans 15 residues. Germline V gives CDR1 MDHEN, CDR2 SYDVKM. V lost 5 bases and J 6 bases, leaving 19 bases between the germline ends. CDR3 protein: CASSPIGEGVAEAFF. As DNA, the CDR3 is TGTGCCAGCAGTCCTATCGGGGAGGGGGTCGCTGAAGCTTTCTTT. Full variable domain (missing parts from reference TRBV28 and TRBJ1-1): DVKVTQSSRYLVKRTGEKVFLECVQDMDHENMFWYRQDPGLGLRLIYFSYDVKMKEKGDIPEGYSVSREKKERFSLILESASTNQTSMYLCASSPIGEGVAEAFFGQGTRLTVV.

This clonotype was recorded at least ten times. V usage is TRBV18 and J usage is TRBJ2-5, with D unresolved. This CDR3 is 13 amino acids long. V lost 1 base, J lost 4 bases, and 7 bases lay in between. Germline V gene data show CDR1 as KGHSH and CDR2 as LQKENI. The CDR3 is CASSPLHGETQYF. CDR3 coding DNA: TGTGCCAGCTCACCACTACATGGAGAGACCCAGTACTTC.

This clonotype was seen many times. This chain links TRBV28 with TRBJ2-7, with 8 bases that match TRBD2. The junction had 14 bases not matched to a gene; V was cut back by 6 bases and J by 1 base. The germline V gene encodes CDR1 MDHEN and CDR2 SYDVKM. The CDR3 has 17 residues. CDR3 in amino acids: CASRHRPAGGRSYEQYF. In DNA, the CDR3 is TGTGCCAGCAGGCACCGCCCGGCGGGAGGAAGATCCTACGAGCAGTACTTC.